These 18 T cell receptor beta chains originate from one sample sequenced in a study of blood T cell repertoires in COVID-19. This table comes from immunoSEQ multiplex PCR, and its TCRdb copy is limited to in-frame clones, with some not included. The sample lists approximately 200,000 clones; roughly four fifths were seen once. Input material: PBMCs or T cells enriched from blood (not recorded which). These receptors were obtained from a man aged 40-50 years who had recovered from COVID-19.

The chain couples TRBV10-3 to TRBJ2-1; D perhaps matches TRBD1 (6 bases). Germline assignment: CDR1 ENHRY and CDR2 SYGVKD. This CDR3 is built from 12 residues. V was pared by 8 bases and J by 5 bases, with 10 bases between. The CDR3 DNA reads TGTGCCATCCGAGGGGGAGACAATGAGCAGTTCTTC. As protein: CAIRGGDNEQFF.

The gene calls are TRBV4-2 and TRBJ1-6; TRBD1 matches at 10 bases. CDR1 is LGHNA, CDR2 YNFKEQ, per germline. V shed 4 bases, J shed 5 bases, and the junction held 5 bases outside the gene matches. The CDR3 extends over 16 amino acids. The CDR3 coding sequence is TGTGCCAGCAGCCTGACAGGGGGCATGAATAATTCACCCCTCCACTTT. Protein: CASSLTGGMNNSPLHF.

This clone occurred once. In DNA, the CDR3 is TGTGCCAGCAGCTTAGATTATGGGGGGGAGACCCAGTACTTC. Translating it yields CASSLDYGGETQYF. The chain recombines TRBV7-9 with TRBJ2-5, with D possibly TRBD2 on 6 matching bases. V was clipped by 1 base and J by 5 bases, with 11 bases between them. CDR3 length: 14 residues. CDR1 is SEHNR, CDR2 FQNEAQ, per germline (reference sequence).

This chain links TRBV2 with TRBJ1-6, with TRBD1 matching over 9 bases. The CDR3 totals 13 residues. Germline values: CDR1 SNHLY, CDR2 FYNNEI. The J segment lost 9 bases and the V segment lost 3 bases, leaving 0 bases of the junction unmatched. The CDR3 is CASSEGQGSPLHF. CDR3 sequence (DNA): TGTGCCAGCAGTGAGGGACAGGGTTCACCCCTCCACTTT.

As for this clone: A junction end diverges from the germline sequence, so it may reflect a read error. This chain joins TRBV6-2 or TRBV6-3 and TRBJ2-7; D gene unclear. The CDR3 contains 13 residues. The germline CDR1 and CDR2 sequences are MNHEY and SVGEGT. The CDR3 DNA reads as TGTGCGAGCAGCATTACAGCCTCCTACGAGCAGTACTTC. Its translation: CASSITASYEQYF.

This clone has just one count. The gene calls are TRBV28 and TRBJ1-6; D might be TRBD1 (6 bases). The germline gives CDR1 MDHEN, CDR2 SYDVKM. V was clipped by 2 bases and J by 10 bases, with 15 bases between them. The CDR3 sequence is 15 residues long. The CDR3 DNA follows: TGTGCCAGCAGTTTAGACCCAGGGGAAGGATCACCCCTCCACTTT. As protein: CASSLDPGEGSPLHF.

The chain combines TRBV15 with TRBJ1-5; D unresolved. This CDR3 contains 16 residues. Germline loops: CDR1 LNHNV, CDR2 YYDKDF (reference sequence). The ends were cut back, 5 bases at V and 9 bases at J, with 23 bases in the middle. The CDR3 spells CATSSKGRGPGWPQHF. The CDR3 bases are TGTGCCACCAGCTCAAAAGGGCGAGGGCCGGGGTGGCCCCAGCATTTT. Filled out from reference TRBV15 and TRBJ1-5, the complete variable domain reads DAMVIQNPRYQVTQFGKPVTLSCSQTLNHNVMYWYQQKSSQAPKLLFHYYDKDFNNEADTPDNFQSRRPNTSFCFLDIRSPGLGDTAMYLCATSSKGRGPGWPQHFGDGTRLSIL.

The chain has TRBV5-1 and TRBJ2-1, with D possibly TRBD1 on 6 matching bases. The CDR3 is 14 amino acids. CDR1 is SGHRS, CDR2 YFSETQ, per germline. Trimming removed 4 bases at V and 0 bases at J, with 8 bases between. CDR3 residues: CASSGGGSYNEQFF. The CDR3 nucleotides are TGCGCCAGCAGCGGGGGCGGCTCCTACAATGAGCAGTTCTTC.

The chain recombines TRBV4-1 with TRBJ2-5, with 11 positions matching TRBD2. The junction had 6 bases not matched to a gene; V was cut back by 1 base and J by 2 bases. The CDR3 is 17 amino acids. CDR1 and CDR2 (germline): MGHRA, YSYEKL. The CDR3 sequence: CASSQGLAGGGQETQYF. CDR3 bases: TGCGCCAGCAGCCAAGGTCTAGCGGGGGGAGGGCAAGAGACCCAGTACTTC.

The rearrangement links TRBV5-6 to TRBJ1-5; 7 nucleotides line up with TRBD1. This CDR3 contains 14 residues. Germline V lookup: CDR1 SGHDT, CDR2 YYEEEE. The trim removed 5 bases at V and 4 bases at J, leaving 6 bases unmatched. CDR3 sequence (DNA): TGTGCCAGCAGTCGTGACAGGGAGAATCAGCCCCAGCATTTT. Translated: CASSRDRENQPQHF.

V usage is TRBV28 and J usage is TRBJ1-5, with 7 nucleotides matching TRBD1. J gave up 2 bases and V 4 bases, and 11 bases lay outside the gene matches. The germline V gene encodes CDR1 MDHEN and CDR2 SYDVKM. The CDR3 contains 17 residues. The CDR3 nucleotides are TGTGCCAGCAGTTCCCCCTCGACAGGGCTCGGCAATCAGCCCCAGCATTTT. This codes for CASSSPSTGLGNQPQHF.

This clone was seen just once. For the CDR3, the DNA is TGTGCCAGCAGCCAAGATAAATCCGGGGAGCTGTTTTTT. It is translated as CASSQDKSGELFF. This chain connects TRBV4-2 to TRBJ2-2, with D unresolved. The CDR3 spans 13 residues. From germline, CDR1 is LGHNA and CDR2 YNFKEQ. Trimming removed 0 bases at V and 6 bases at J, with 5 bases between.

The chain recombines TRBV15 with TRBJ1-2; possible D gene TRBD1, 5 bases. CDR1 is LNHNV and CDR2 is YYDKDF in the germline V gene (reference sequence). Trimming pared 0 bases from V and 2 bases from J, leaving 10 bases between. The CDR3 is made up of 15 amino acids. CDR3 in DNA: TGTGCCACCAGCAGAGAATACGGGGGAAACTATGGCTACACCTTC. Its protein product is CATSREYGGNYGYTF.

The chain employs TRBV7-9 and TRBJ2-3; unclear D gene. The CDR3 extends over 12 amino acids. The V end lost 4 bases, the J end lost 0 bases, and 2 bases lay between the germline ends. Per the germline V gene, CDR1 is SEHNR and CDR2 is FQNEAQ (reference sequence). CDR3: CASSSSTDTQYF. The DNA of the CDR3 is TGTGCCAGCAGCTCTAGCACAGATACGCAGTATTTT.

The chain employs TRBV7-9 and TRBJ1-1; no clear D gene. The CDR3 spans 14 residues. V shed 3 bases and J shed 1 base, with 9 bases lying between them. Germline CDR1 reads SEHNR; CDR2 reads FQNEAQ (reference sequence). CDR3 in amino acids: CASSLSGSNTEAFF. CDR3 sequence (DNA): TGTGCCAGCAGCTTGAGCGGGTCGAACACTGAAGCTTTCTTT.

The chain is built from TRBV30 and TRBJ1-6; D possibly corresponds to TRBD1 (6 bases). Trimming took 2 bases from V and 14 from J, leaving 13 bases between them. Germline V gene data show CDR1 as GTSNPN and CDR2 as SVGIG (reference sequence). The CDR3 runs to 12 residues. Here the CDR3 reads CAWSNQGMSLHF. DNA for the CDR3: TGTGCCTGGAGTAACCAGGGGATGTCCCTCCACTTT.

The chain joins TRBV19 to TRBJ2-1, with a possible D match to TRBD2 (5 bases). CDR1 and CDR2 (germline): LNHDA, SQIVND (reference sequence). Trimming pared 5 bases from V and 3 bases from J, leaving 14 bases between. This CDR3 has 15 amino acids. Here the CDR3 DNA reads TGTGCCAGTAGTCGCGGAGGAACACTCTACAATGAGCAGTTCTTC. Its translation is CASSRGGTLYNEQFF.

This clone has a count of ten or more. The chain uses TRBV10-1 and TRBJ2-1, with 8 nucleotides matching TRBD1. From germline, CDR1 is WNHNN and CDR2 SYGVQD (reference sequence). Trimming removed 9 bases from V and 10 bases from J; junction bases left unmatched: 23. The CDR3 length is 17 residues. CDR3: CASPWGQVILWGLEQFF. The DNA of the CDR3 is TGCGCCAGTCCATGGGGACAGGTCATCCTCTGGGGATTGGAGCAGTTCTTC.